Following are 8 T cell receptor beta chains from one sample sequenced in a study of shared clonotypes between healthy human individuals. Data came from immunoSEQ multiplex PCR; TCRdb stores just in-frame clones and leaves some out. The data show roughly 500,000 clones, 95% to 97% seen once. The specimen sequenced was naive CD4+ T cells sorted from blood. Subset denoted: CD45RA+ positively selected. The source is a woman aged 25 to 39 in good health.

This clone occurred a few times. This chain links TRBV30 with TRBJ1-4; D is ambiguous. The V gene lost 0 bases and the J gene lost 5 bases, with 7 bases spanning the gap. This CDR3 has 13 amino acids. Germline V gene sequence: CDR1 GTSNPN, CDR2 SVGIG (reference sequence). CDR3 loop: CAWSVRRNEKLFF. The DNA of the CDR3 is TGTGCCTGGAGTGTCAGACGGAATGAAAAACTGTTTTTT.

The V gene is TRBV18, the J gene TRBJ1-2; a possible D gene is TRBD1 (5 bases). CDR1 is KGHSH, CDR2 LQKENI, per germline. This CDR3 spans 15 amino acids. Trimming cost V 1 base and J 0 bases, with 9 bases left between them. CDR3 amino acids: CASSPLGDSNYGYTF. CDR3 bases: TGTGCCAGCTCACCACTGGGGGATTCTAACTATGGCTACACCTTC.

The CDR3 region is CASSQVSGTGIKETQYF. The CDR3 DNA follows: TGCGCCAGCAGCCAAGTATCCGGGACAGGCATTAAAGAGACCCAGTACTTC. The chain uses TRBV4-1 and TRBJ2-5, with 8 bases lining up with TRBD1. Unmatched junction bases numbered 10, after V lost 1 base and J lost 3 bases. This CDR3 region has 17 residues. Germline-derived CDR1 and CDR2 are MGHRA and YSYEKL.

The V gene is TRBV20-1, the J gene TRBJ1-1, with 7 bases aligning to TRBD1. CDR3 size: 11 residues. Trimming cost V 7 bases and J 7 bases; bases outside gene matches: 6. Germline V gene sequence: CDR1 DFQATT, CDR2 SNEGSKA (reference sequence). The CDR3 DNA reads TGCAGTGTTGGGACAGCCATTGAAGCTTTCTTT. This sequence encodes CSVGTAIEAFF.

Remarks on this clone: The identical CDR3 is also encoded by other nucleotide sequences in the sample. The CDR3, as DNA: TGTGCCAGCAGTGCCCGCTACGAGCAGTACTTC. It yields the protein CASSARYEQYF. The V call is TRBV28, the J call TRBJ2-7; D gene uncertain. CDR3 length: 11 residues. Germline V gene data show CDR1 as MDHEN and CDR2 as SYDVKM. V was cut by 5 bases and J by 3 bases, with 5 bases left in between.

This clone was found once. Other DNA sequences from this sample encode an identical CDR3 as well. V and J are TRBV18 and TRBJ2-5; no reliable D call. Trimming removed 0 bases from V and 5 bases from J, with 7 bases in between. Germline CDR1 reads KGHSH; CDR2 reads LQKENI. This CDR3 has 13 residues. For the CDR3, the DNA is TGTGCCAGCTCACCACCGTCTTTGGAGACCCAGTACTTC. This encodes CASSPPSLETQYF.

This clone was seen only once. The genes are TRBV29-1 and TRBJ1-2, with no clear D. This CDR3 has 12 amino acids. V was shortened by 3 bases and J by 6 bases, with 11 bases between the two germline ends. The germline V gene has CDR1 SQVTM and CDR2 ANQGSEA. CDR3: CSVDPGSDGYTF. CDR3 coding DNA: TGCAGCGTTGATCCGGGTTCGGATGGCTACACCTTC.

V is TRBV29-1 and J is TRBJ2-3, with D possibly TRBD2 on 5 matching bases. The CDR3 totals 14 residues. Germline V gives CDR1 SQVTM, CDR2 ANQGSEA. V lost 3 bases and J 4 bases, leaving 14 bases between the germline ends. The CDR3 bases are TGCAGCGTTGAGGCGGCCCCGCGGGCAGATACGCAGTATTTT. Translating gives CSVEAAPRADTQYF.